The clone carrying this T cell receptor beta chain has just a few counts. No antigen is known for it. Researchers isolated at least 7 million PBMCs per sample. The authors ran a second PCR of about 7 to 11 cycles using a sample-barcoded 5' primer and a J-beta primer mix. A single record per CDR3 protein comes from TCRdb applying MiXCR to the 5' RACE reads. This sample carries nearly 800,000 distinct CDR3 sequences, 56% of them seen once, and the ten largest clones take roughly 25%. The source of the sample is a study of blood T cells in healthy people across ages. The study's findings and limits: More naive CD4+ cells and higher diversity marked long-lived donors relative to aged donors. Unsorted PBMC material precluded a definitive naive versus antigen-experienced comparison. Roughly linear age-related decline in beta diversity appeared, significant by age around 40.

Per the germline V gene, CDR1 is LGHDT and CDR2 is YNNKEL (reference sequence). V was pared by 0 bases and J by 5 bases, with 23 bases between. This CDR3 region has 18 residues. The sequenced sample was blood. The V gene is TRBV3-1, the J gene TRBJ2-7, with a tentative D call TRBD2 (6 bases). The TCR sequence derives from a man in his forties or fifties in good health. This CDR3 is CASSQESHHGGVRDEQYF. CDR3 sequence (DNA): TGTGCCAGCAGCCAAGAATCACACCACGGGGGAGTACGCGACGAGCAGTACTTC.